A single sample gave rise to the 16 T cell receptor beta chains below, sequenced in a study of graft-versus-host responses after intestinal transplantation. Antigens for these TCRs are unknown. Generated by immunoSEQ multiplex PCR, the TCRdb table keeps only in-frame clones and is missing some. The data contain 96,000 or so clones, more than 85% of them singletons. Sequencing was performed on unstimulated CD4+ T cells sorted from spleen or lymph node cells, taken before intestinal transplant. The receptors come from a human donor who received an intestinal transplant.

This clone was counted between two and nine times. The CDR3 loop reads CASSCQDCTGNTIYF. Here the CDR3 DNA reads TGTGCCAGCAGCTGCCAGGATTGCACTGGAAACACCATATATTTT. The chain employs TRBV7-4 and TRBJ1-3; D remains ambiguous. V was pared by 4 bases and J by 2 bases, with 12 bases between. This CDR3 region has 15 residues. Germline CDR1 is SGHVT and CDR2 is SQSDAQ.

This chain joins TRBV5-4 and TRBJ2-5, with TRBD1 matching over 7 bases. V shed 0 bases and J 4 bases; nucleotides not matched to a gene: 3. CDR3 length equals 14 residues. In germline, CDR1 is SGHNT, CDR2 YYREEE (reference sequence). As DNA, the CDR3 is TGTGCCAGCAGCTTGGGGGGACAGCGAGAGACCCAGTACTTC. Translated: CASSLGGQRETQYF.

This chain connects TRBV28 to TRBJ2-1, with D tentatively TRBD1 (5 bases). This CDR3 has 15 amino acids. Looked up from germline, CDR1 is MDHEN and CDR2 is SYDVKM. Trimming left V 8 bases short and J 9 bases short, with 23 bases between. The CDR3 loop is CASGLLDTLSGEQFF. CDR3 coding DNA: TGTGCCAGCGGCCTTTTGGACACCCTTTCCGGTGAGCAGTTCTTC.

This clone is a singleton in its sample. The CDR3 loop reads CASRGPGQGLNQPQHF. CDR3 DNA sequence: TGTGCCAGCAGAGGACCCGGACAGGGTCTCAATCAGCCCCAGCATTTT. The V and J genes are TRBV6-6 and TRBJ1-5, with 8 bases that match TRBD1. The CDR3 has 16 residues. Germline CDR1 and CDR2: MNHNY and SVGAGI (reference sequence). Trimming removed 6 bases from V and 3 bases from J; junction bases left unmatched: 10.

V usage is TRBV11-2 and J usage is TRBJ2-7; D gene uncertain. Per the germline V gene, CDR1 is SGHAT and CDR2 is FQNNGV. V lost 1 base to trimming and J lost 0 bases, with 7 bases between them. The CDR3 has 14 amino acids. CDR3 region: CASSLGAPSYEQYF. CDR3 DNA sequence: TGTGCCAGCAGCTTAGGGGCCCCCTCCTACGAGCAGTACTTC.

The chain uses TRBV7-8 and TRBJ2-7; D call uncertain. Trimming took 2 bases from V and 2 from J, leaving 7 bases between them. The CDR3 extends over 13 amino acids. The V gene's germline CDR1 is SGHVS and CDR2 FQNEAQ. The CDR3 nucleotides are TGTGCCAGCAGCTTATCTACCGCCTACGAGCAGTACTTC. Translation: CASSLSTAYEQYF.

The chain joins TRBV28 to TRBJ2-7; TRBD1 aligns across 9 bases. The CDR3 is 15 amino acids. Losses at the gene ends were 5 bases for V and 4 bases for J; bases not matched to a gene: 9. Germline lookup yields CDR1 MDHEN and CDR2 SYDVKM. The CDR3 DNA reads TGTGCCAGCAGTCTATCTCCGGGACAGGGTTACGAGCAGTACTTC. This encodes CASSLSPGQGYEQYF.

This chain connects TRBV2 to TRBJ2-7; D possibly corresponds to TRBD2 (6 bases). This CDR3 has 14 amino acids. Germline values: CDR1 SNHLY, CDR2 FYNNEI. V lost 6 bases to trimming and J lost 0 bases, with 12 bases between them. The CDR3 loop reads CASRRFGSSYEQYF. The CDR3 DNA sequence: TGTGCCAGCAGGAGATTCGGGAGCTCCTACGAGCAGTACTTC.

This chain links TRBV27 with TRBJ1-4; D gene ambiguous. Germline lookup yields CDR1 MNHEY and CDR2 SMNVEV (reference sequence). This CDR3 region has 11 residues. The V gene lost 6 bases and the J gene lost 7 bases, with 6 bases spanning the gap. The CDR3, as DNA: TGTGCCAGCAGAACCGGTGAAAAACTGTTTTTT. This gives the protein CASRTGEKLFF.

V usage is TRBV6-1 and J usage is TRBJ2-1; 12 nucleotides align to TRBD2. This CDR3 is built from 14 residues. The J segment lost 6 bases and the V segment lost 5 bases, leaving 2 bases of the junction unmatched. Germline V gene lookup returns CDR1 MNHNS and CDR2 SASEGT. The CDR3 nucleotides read TGTGCCAGCAGTCGACTAGCGGGAGCCAATGAGCAGTTCTTC. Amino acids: CASSRLAGANEQFF.

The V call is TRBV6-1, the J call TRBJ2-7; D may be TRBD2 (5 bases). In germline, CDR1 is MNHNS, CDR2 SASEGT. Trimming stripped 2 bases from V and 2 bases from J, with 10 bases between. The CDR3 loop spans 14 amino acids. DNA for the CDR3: TGTGCCAGCAGTGAATATCGGGGTCCCTACGAGCAGTACTTC. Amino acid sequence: CASSEYRGPYEQYF.

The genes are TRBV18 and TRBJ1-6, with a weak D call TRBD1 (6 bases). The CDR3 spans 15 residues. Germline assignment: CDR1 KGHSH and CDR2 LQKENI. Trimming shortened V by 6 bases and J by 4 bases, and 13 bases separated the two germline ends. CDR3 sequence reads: CASSQGSPYNSPLHF. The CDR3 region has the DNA TGTGCCAGCTCCCAGGGGAGTCCGTATAATTCACCCCTCCACTTT.

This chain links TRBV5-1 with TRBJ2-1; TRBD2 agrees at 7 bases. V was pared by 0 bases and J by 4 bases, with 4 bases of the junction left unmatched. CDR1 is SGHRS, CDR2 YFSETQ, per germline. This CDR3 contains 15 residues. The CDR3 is CASSLGGGGYNEQFF. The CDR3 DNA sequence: TGCGCCAGCAGCTTGGGTGGCGGGGGATACAATGAGCAGTTCTTC.

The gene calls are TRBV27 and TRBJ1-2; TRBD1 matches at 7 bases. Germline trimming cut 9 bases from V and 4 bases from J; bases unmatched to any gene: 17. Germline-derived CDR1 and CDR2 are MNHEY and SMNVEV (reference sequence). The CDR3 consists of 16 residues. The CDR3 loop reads CARGLPGTALPYGYTF. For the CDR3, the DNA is TGTGCCAGGGGCCTCCCCGGGACAGCACTCCCCTATGGCTACACCTTC.

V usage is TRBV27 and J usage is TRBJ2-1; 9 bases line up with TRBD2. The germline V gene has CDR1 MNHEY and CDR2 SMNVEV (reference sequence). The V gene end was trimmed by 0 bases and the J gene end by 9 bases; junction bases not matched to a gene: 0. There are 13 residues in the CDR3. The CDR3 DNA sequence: TGTGCCAGCAGTTTATCGACTAGCGGTGAGCAGTTCTTC. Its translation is CASSLSTSGEQFF.

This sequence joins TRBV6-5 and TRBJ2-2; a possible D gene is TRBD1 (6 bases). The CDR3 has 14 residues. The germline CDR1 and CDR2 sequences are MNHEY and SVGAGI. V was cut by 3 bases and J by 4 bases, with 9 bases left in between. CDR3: CASSYDRSTGELFF. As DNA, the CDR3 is TGTGCCAGCAGTTATGACAGGAGCACCGGGGAGCTGTTTTTT.